Reported below is one T cell receptor beta chain. This entry belongs to a study of T-cell memory formation after mild COVID-19. TCRdb ran MiXCR on the 5' RACE reads and lists one entry per CDR3 protein. The sample contains under 600,000 distinct CDR3 sequences, about 22% of which appear only once. This sequence originates from an adult woman who had mild COVID-19 (a few samples of this study predate the infection). Cell type and time point are not known. The sequenced sample was PBMCs or a T cell subset sorted from them (not recorded which).

Here the CDR3 reads CASSLGRLAGAPNTGELFF. The CDR3 region has the DNA TGTGCCAGCAGCTTAGGGCGACTAGCGGGAGCTCCGAACACCGGGGAGCTGTTTTTT. The chain combines TRBV7-2 with TRBJ2-2, with 12 bases identical to TRBD2. CDR3 size: 19 residues. The germline V gene has CDR1 SGHTA and CDR2 FQGNSA. The V gene end was trimmed by 1 base and the J gene end by 0 bases; junction bases not matched to a gene: 6.